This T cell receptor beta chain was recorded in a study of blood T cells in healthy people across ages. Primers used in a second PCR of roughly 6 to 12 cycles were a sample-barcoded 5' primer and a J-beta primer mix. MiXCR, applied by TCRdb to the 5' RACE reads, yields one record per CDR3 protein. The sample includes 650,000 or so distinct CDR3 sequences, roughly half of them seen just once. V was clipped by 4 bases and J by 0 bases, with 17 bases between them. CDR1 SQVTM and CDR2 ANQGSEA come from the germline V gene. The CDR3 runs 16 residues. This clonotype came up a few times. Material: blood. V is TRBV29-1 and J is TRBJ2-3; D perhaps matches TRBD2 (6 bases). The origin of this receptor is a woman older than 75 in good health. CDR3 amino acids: CSVGLVAETSTDTQYF. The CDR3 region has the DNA TGCAGCGTTGGGTTAGTAGCGGAGACTAGCACAGATACGCAGTATTTT.